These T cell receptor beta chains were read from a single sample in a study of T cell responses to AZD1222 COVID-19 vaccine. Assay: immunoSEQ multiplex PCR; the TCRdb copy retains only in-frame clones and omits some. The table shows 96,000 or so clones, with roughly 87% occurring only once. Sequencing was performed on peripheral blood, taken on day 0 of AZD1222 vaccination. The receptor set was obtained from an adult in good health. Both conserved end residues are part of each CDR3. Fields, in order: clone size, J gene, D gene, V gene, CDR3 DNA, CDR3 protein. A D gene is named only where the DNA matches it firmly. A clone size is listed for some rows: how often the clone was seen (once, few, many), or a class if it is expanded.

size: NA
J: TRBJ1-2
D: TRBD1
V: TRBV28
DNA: TGTGCCAGCAGTCCTACAGGGGGCGAATCGGGCTACACCTTC
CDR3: CASSPTGGESGYTF

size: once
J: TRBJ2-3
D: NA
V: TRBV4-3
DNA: TGCGCCAGCAGCCAAGATCTGGGCCCGTCAGATACGCAGTATTTT
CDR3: CASSQDLGPSDTQYF

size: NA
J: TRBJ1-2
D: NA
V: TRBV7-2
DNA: TGTGCCAGCAGCTTATACGAGGGGGGCCCCAACTATGGCTACACCTTC
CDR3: CASSLYEGGPNYGYTF

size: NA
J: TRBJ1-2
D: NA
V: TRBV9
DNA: TGTGCCAGCAGCGTATCAAGGTCCGGGGGCTACACCTTC
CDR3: CASSVSRSGGYTF

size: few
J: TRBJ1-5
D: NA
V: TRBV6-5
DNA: TGTGCCAGCGGCACAGGGTGGGGTCAGCCCCAGCATTTT
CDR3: CASGTGWGQPQHF

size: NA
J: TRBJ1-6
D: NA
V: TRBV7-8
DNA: TGTGCCAGCAGCGCCAGTCGGCTGGGACCGGGTAATTCACCCCTCCACTTT
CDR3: CASSASRLGPGNSPLHF

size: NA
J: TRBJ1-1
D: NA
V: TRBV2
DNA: TGTGCCAGCACCCTAATGGACACTGAAGCTTTCTTT
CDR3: CASTLMDTEAFF

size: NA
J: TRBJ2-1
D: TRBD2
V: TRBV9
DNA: TGTGCCAGCAGCGTCGGGACTACCTACAATGAGCAGTTCTTC
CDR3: CASSVGTTYNEQFF

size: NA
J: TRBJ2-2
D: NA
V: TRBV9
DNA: TGTGCCAGCAGCGTAGAGAGGGGTTGGAACACCGGGGAGCTGTTTTTT
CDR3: CASSVERGWNTGELFF

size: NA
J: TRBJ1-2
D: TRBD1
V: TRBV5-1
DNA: TGCGCCAGCAGCCCGGGACAGGGGCCAAACTATGGCTACACCTTC
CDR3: CASSPGQGPNYGYTF

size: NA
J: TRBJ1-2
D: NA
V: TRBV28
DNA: TGTGCCAGCAGTCCACAGAGGGGTGGCTACACCTTC
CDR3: CASSPQRGGYTF

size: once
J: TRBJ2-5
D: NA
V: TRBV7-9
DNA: TGTGCCAGCAGCTTGCGGCGTGGCGACAGACGTACGGAGACCCAGTACTTC
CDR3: CASSLRRGDRRTETQYF

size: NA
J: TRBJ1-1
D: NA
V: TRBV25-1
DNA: TGTGCCAGCAGTGCCTCAGGTCCAGGGACCACTGAAGCTTTCTTT
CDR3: CASSASGPGTTEAFF

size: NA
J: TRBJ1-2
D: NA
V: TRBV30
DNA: TGTGCCTGGAGTGTAACCCCTTGGGAAGGCTACACCTTC
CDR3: CAWSVTPWEGYTF

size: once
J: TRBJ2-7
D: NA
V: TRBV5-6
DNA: TGTGCCAGCAGCTTGGAGGGGACACTTACTTACGAGCAGTACTTC
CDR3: CASSLEGTLTYEQYF

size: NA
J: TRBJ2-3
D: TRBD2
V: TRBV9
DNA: TGTGCCAGCAGCGTAGGACTAGCGGGGGGCCGGGGCACAGATACGCAGTATTTT
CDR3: CASSVGLAGGRGTDTQYF

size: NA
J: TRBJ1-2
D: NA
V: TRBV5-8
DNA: TGTGCCAGCAGCTTCCTTAACAGCTATGGCTACACCTTC
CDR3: CASSFLNSYGYTF

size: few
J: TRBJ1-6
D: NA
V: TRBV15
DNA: TGTGCCGCCTCGCTTAAGTCCTATAATTCACCCCTCCACTTT
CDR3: CAASLKSYNSPLHF

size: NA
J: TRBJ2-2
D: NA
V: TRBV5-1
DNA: TGCGCCAGCAGCTTGTGGGGTTCCGGGGAGCTGTTTTTT
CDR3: CASSLWGSGELFF

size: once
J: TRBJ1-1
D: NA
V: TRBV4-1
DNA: TGCGCCAGCAGCCCGGAGGGACTGAAGAACACTGAAGCTTTCTTT
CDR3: CASSPEGLKNTEAFF

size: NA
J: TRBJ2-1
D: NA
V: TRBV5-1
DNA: TGCGCCAGCAGCTTGAGTCGGGGGGCGAACTACAATGAGCAGTTCTTC
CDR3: CASSLSRGANYNEQFF

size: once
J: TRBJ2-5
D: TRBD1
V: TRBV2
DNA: TGTGCCAGCAGTCTAGACAGGGTCAAGGAGACCCAGTACTTC
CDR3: CASSLDRVKETQYF

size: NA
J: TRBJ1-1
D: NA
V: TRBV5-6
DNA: TGTGCCAGCAGCTTTGATTACAGGGTAATGTACACTGAAGCTTTCTTT
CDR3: CASSFDYRVMYTEAFF

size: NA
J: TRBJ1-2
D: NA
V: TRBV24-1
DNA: TGTGCCACCAGTGAAGGGGGGAATGGCTACACCTTC
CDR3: CATSEGGNGYTF

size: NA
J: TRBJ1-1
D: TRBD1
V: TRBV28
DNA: TGTGCCAGCAGTTCTGGACAGGCGAACACTGAAGCTTTCTTT
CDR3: CASSSGQANTEAFF

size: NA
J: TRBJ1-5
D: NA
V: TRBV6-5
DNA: TGTGCCAGCAATCCACGGCCCCAGCATTTT
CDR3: CASNPRPQHF

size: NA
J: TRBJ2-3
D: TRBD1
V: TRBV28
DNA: TGTGCCAGTCGGACAGGGCACGCTAGCACAGATACGCAGTATTTT
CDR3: CASRTGHASTDTQYF

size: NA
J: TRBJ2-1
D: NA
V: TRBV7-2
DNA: TGTGCCAGCATCGCAAACAATGAGCAGTTCTTC
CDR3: CASIANNEQFF

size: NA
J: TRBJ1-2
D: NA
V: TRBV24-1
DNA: TGTGCCACCAGTGATTTTGCGGGAGGGCGCTACACCTTC
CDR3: CATSDFAGGRYTF

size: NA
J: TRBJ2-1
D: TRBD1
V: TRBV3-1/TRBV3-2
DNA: TGTGCCAGCAGCCAAGCCCCAGGACAGGTCTACAATGAGCAGTTCTTC
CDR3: CASSQAPGQVYNEQFF

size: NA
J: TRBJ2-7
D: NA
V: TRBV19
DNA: TGTGCCAGTAGTACCAGGGGAGCTACGGGGGAGCAGTACTTC
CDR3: CASSTRGATGEQYF

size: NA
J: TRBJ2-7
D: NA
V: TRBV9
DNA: TGTGCCAGCAGCGTAGGGGACGGCTACGAGCAGTACTTC
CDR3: CASSVGDGYEQYF

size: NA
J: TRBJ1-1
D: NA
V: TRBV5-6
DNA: TGTGCCAGCAGTTTTGTTAATCTGAACACTGAAGCTTTCTTT
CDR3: CASSFVNLNTEAFF

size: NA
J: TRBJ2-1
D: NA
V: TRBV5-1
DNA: TGCGCCAGCAGCTTGGACAGCCGCCGTAACAATGAGCAGTTCTTC
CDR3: CASSLDSRRNNEQFF

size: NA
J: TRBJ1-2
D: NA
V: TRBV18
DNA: TGTGCCAGCTCACCATATACGCCGAAAGCTAACTATGGCTACACCTTC
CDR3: CASSPYTPKANYGYTF